This T cell receptor beta chain emerged from a study of cytomegalovirus exposure and HLA in healthy donors. Whole-study context: The 120 or so validation repertoires were produced on the same platform as the 550 to 700 repertoires of the first cohort. This was reported in a later analysis.

Assay: immunoSEQ multiplex PCR; the TCRdb copy retains only in-frame clones and omits some. The table records some 140,000 clones, 70% to 90% of them present only once. Points from the study as a whole: Within the 120 validation repertoires, first-cohort TCR clusters tended to co-occur, according to a later analysis. Researchers reported that a few CMV-associated chains were confirmed in vitro as CMV antigen-specific.

A note on this clone: Its specificity is not known.

V was trimmed by 5 bases and J by 0 bases, leaving 11 bases between them. CDR3 length: 16 amino acids. The germline V gene encodes CDR1 PRHDT and CDR2 FYEKMQ (reference sequence). The chain employs TRBV13 and TRBJ1-6, with D possibly TRBD1 on 5 matching bases. The sequence was collected from a human donor in good health. Sequencing input: PBMCs. CDR3 sequence reads: CASSPGGSSYNSPLHF. The CDR3 nucleotides read TGTGCCAGCAGCCCTGGGGGGAGCTCCTATAATTCACCCCTCCACTTT.